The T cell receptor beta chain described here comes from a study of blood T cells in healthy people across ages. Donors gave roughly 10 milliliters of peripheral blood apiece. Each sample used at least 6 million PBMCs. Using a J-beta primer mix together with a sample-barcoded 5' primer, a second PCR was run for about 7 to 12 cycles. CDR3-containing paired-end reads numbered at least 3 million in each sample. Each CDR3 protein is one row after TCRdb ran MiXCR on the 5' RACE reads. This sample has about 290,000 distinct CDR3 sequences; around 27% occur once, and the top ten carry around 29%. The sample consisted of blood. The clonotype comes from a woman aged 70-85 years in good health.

CDR3 DNA: TGCGCCAGCAGTTACGACAGACAGTATGGCTACACCTTC. Its protein product is CASSYDRQYGYTF. The genes are TRBV5-1 and TRBJ1-2; TRBD1 is a possible D gene (5 bases). Trimming left V 5 bases short and J 5 bases short, with 13 bases between. This CDR3 is built from 13 residues. Germline V gene data show CDR1 as SGHRS and CDR2 as YFSETQ.